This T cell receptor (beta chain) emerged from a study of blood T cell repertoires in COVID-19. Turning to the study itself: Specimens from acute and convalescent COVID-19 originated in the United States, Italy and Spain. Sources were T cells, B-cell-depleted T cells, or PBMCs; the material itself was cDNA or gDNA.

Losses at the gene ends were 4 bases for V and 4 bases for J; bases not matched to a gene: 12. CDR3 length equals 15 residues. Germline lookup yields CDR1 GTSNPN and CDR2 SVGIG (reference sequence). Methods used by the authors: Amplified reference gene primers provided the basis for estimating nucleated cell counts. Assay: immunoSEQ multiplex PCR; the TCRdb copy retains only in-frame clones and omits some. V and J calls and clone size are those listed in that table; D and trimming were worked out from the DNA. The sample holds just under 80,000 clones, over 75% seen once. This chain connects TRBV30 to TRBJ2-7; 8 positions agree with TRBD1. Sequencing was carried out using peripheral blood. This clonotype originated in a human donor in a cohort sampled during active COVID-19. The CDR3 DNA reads TGTGCCTGGATTCCCGCAGGGACAGGACCTTACGAGCAGTACTTC. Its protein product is CAWIPAGTGPYEQYF. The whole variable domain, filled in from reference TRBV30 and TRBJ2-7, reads SQTIHQWPATLVQPVGSPLSLECTVEGTSNPNLYWYRQAAGRGLQLLFYSVGIGQISSEVPQNLSASRPQDRQFILSSKKLLLSDSGFYLCAWIPAGTGPYEQYFGPGTRLTVT.